The entry that follows covers one T cell receptor beta chain sequence. Its antigen is undetermined. The data belong to a study of CD8+ T cells in alopecia areata. General study findings and limits: Lesional scalp, especially alopecia totalis/universalis, showed higher clonality than normal scalp. Researchers reported that TCR sharing among patients proved less clear than in mice, possibly HLA-linked.

RNA, once extracted, was reverse transcribed into cDNA for use as the sequencing template. The data were produced by immunoSEQ multiplex PCR, yet TCRdb's version contains in-frame clones alone and is incomplete. This table holds about 110,000 clones, around 55% found once. CDR3 length: 16 amino acids. Germline CDR1 reads SEHNR; CDR2 reads FQNEAQ (reference sequence). With 5 bases clipped from V and 0 bases from J, the junction kept 4 bases outside the gene matches. Sequencing was performed on CD8+ T cells sorted from blood. This receptor was taken from a human donor in good health. This chain uses TRBV7-9 with TRBJ1-1; 12 bases are shared with TRBD1. CDR3 sequence: CASSGTGGKVNTEAFF. CDR3 DNA: TGTGCCAGCAGCGGGACAGGGGGCAAGGTGAACACTGAAGCTTTCTTT.